This T cell receptor beta chain is from a study of blood T cell repertoires in COVID-19. In the source study's methods: Nucleated cell counts were estimated from reference gene primer amplification. Clones were sequenced by immunoSEQ multiplex PCR, and TCRdb holds only the in-frame ones, with some missing. V, J and clone size are those of that table, while D and trimming were read from the DNA. The sample carries 330,000 or so clones, roughly 87% recorded once. Trimming took 3 bases from V and 0 from J, leaving 13 bases between them. CDR3 size: 16 residues. Germline values: CDR1 SGHDT, CDR2 YYEEEE. Sequencing was carried out using peripheral blood. The origin of this receptor is a man aged 25-45 years with COVID-19, enrolled during active disease. The rearrangement joins TRBV5-6 to TRBJ1-5; a weak D match, TRBD1 (6 bases). In DNA, the CDR3 is TGTGCCAGCAGCTCCTGGACAGTATTTAGCAATCAGCCCCAGCATTTT. Translation: CASSSWTVFSNQPQHF. Drawing the rest from reference TRBV5-6 and TRBJ1-5, the complete variable domain is DAGVTQSPTHLIKTRGQQVTLRCSPKSGHDTVSWYQQALGQGPQFIFQYYEEEERQRGNFPDRFSGHQFPNYSSELNVNALLLGDSALYLCASSSWTVFSNQPQHFGDGTRLSIL.